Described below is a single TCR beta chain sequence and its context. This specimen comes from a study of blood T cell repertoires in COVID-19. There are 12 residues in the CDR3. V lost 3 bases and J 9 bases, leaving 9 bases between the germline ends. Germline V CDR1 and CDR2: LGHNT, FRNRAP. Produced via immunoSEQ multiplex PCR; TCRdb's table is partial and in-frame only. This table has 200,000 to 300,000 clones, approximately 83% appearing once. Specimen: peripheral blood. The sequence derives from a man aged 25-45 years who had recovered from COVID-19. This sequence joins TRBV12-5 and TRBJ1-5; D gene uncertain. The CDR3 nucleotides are TGTGCTAGTGGTTTCCCTAGTCGGCCCCAGCATTTT. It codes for CASGFPSRPQHF.